This TCR beta chain came from a study of blood T cell repertoires in COVID-19 (dated by TCRdb to the early 2020s). Regarding the complete study: Samples from collaborators originated in the United States, Italy and Spain and spanned both the acute and convalescent phases of COVID-19. The repertoires were released in a freely available public database intended as a resource for research on the immune response to SARS-CoV-2. The samples were drawn from the first 160 participants of the ongoing ImmuneRACE study and from 1,254 subjects provided by 6 global collaborators. Nearly every sample came with metadata listing a de-identified subject ID, COVID-19 status, age in years and sex. Where available, HLA class I and class II types were obtained from metadata supplied by the sample provider rather than from assay-based typing. The prospective study material was composed of cDNA or gDNA derived from T cells, B-cell-depleted T cells, or PBMCs. Deeply sampled blood TCRbeta repertoires from subjects exposed to, actively infected with, or recovered from COVID-19 were included in the dataset. Broad study findings and their caveats: The amount of clinical and demographic metadata varied by source and participant and was provided uncurated.

Each collaborating institution followed its own protocols to collect whole blood in K2EDTA tubes. For TCRbeta analysis, collaborators shipped samples as frozen whole blood, isolated PBMCs, or DNA extracted from either of those sample types. The immunoSEQ Assay, a bias-controlled multiplex PCR, was used to amplify TCRbeta CDR3 regions from genomic DNA. Under the source paper's analysis protocol: Nucleated cell counts per sample were estimated from amplification of reference gene primers within the assay. To quantify the absolute abundance of each unique TCRbeta CDR3 rearrangement, sequence reads were collapsed and filtered. For each sample, productive Simpson clonality was calculated by taking the square root of Simpson's diversity index across productive rearrangements. Drawn from immuneACCESS, this table holds only the in-frame rearrangements with V and J called that TCRdb kept. Clones are partly lost; checked studies trace under half to an unresolved V gene and leave the rest unexplained. V and J calls and clone size follow that table, whereas D and trimming were derived from the DNA. This sample has around 110,000 clones in its table, and about nine tenths of those were observed once. The top ten clones comprise less than 2% of the sample.

A remark on this clone: No cognate antigen has been identified for it. No per-base quality is available; no much larger clone lies one base away. The sample contains more than one DNA sequence encoding this CDR3.

The receptor's source is a human donor with active COVID-19. The donor label of this sample is uncertain. Specimen: peripheral blood.

The CDR3 region reads CSARDSYEQYF. The DNA sequence is given as TGCAGCGCTAGAGACTCCTACGAGCAGTACTTC. Recombination linked TRBV29-1 to TRBJ2-7, with the D gene not clear enough to name. CDR1 SQVTM and CDR2 ANQGSEA are derived from the germline V gene. V loses 7 bases, J loses 0 bases, and the germline ends lie 7 bases apart. CDR3 length: 11 amino acids, cysteine to phenylalanine. Of all the DNA, just the CDR3 is kept, 33 bases in frame from base 1.